This T cell receptor beta chain was captured by sequencing in a study of early T cells in non-severe SARS-CoV-2 infection. TCRdb re-called the 5' RACE reads with MiXCR, one entry per CDR3 protein. The sample lists around 57,000 distinct CDR3 sequences, around 8% occurring once. This clonotype was observed a few times. This CDR3 comprises 15 residues. Per germline, CDR1 ENHRY and CDR2 SYGVKD. The germline V and J ends were trimmed by 3 bases and 3 bases, with 11 bases remaining between them. This TCR was recovered from an adult who was a healthcare worker with PCR-confirmed SARS-CoV-2 infection or an uninfected control (not recorded which). Sequencing was performed on whole blood. The chain couples TRBV10-3 to TRBJ1-4, with D perhaps matching TRBD1 (5 bases). CDR3 in amino acids: CAISERGAANEKLFF. The CDR3 DNA is TGTGCCATCAGTGAAAGGGGCGCGGCTAATGAAAAACTGTTTTTT.